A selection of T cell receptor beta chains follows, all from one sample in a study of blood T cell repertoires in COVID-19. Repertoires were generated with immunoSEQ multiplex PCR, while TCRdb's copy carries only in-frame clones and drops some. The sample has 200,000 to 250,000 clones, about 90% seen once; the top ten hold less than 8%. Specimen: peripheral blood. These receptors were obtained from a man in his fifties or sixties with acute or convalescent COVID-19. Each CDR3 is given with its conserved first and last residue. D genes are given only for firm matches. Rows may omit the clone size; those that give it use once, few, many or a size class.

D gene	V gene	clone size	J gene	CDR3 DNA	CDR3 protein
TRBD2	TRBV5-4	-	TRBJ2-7	TGTGCCAGCAGCTTGGAGGTAGCGGGAAACTACGAGCAGTACTTC	CASSLEVAGNYEQYF
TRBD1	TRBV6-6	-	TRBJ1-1	TGTGCCAGCAGTCAGACAGGGGCGGTCACTGAAGCTTTCTTT	CASSQTGAVTEAFF
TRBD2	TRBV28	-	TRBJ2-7	TGTGCCAGCAGTTCGGGGACTAGCGGAGCGGCGGACGAGCAGTACTTC	CASSSGTSGAADEQYF
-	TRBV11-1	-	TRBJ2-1	TGTGCCAGCAGCTTAGCCCAGCGAAGCTACAATGAGCAGTTCTTC	CASSLAQRSYNEQFF
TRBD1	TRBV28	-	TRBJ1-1	TGTGCCATCAGGGGGAGCAAGAACACTGAAGCTTTCTTT	CAIRGSKNTEAFF
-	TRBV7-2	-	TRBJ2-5	TGTGCCAGCAGCTTATACCCCCAAGGGGTAGGCCAGTACTTC	CASSLYPQGVGQYF
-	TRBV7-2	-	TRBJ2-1	TGTGCCAGCAGCCCTACCCTAGCCGATTACAATGAGCAGTTCTTC	CASSPTLADYNEQFF
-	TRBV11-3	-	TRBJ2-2	TGTGCCAGCAGCTTAGGACAGGGAGGGAACACCGGGGAGCTGTTTTTT	CASSLGQGGNTGELFF
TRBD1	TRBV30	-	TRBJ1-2	TGTGCCTGGAGTGGTTCCAGGGGGCAGGGTGGCTACACCTTC	CAWSGSRGQGGYTF
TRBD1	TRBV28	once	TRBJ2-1	TGTGCCAGCAGTTTATACCCAGGGGGCGCCTACAATGAGCAGTTCTTC	CASSLYPGGAYNEQFF
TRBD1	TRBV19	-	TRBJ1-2	TGTGCCAGTAGTATCAGATCAAGGACAGGGGTGAACTATGGCTACACCTTC	CASSIRSRTGVNYGYTF
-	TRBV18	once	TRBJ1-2	TGTGCCAGCTCGCCAGAAAACGGGGGACACTATGGCTACACCTTC	CASSPENGGHYGYTF
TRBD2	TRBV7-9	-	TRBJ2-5	TGTGCCAGCAGCTCCCGACTAGCGGCGAACCAAGAGACCCAGTACTTC	CASSSRLAANQETQYF
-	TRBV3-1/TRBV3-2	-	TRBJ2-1	TGTGCCAGCAGCCAAGCCGGACTCCGGGACATCAATGAGCAGTTCTTC	CASSQAGLRDINEQFF
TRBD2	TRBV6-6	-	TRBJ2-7	TGTGCCAGCAGTTTAGCGGGAGGGCGGTACGAGCAGTACTTC	CASSLAGGRYEQYF
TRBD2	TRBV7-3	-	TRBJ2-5	TGTGCCAGCAGCCCTAGCGGGAGGGCGGAGACCCAGTACTTC	CASSPSGRAETQYF
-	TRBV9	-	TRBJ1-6	TGTGCCAGCAGCGAAACAGGGCACAATTCACCCCTCCACTTT	CASSETGHNSPLHF
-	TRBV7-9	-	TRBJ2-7	TGTGCCAGCACCTTCATGGGGGGGCAGTACTTC	CASTFMGGQYF
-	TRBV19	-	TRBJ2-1	TGTGCCAGTAGTGAGAACAGCTACAATGAGCAGTTCTTC	CASSENSYNEQFF
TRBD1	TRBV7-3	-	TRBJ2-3	TGTGCCAGCAGCTTAACAGGGGGCGCGACAGATACGCAGTATTTT	CASSLTGGATDTQYF
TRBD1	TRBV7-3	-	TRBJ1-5	TGTGCCAGCAGCTTAGACAGGGGCCAGCCCCAGCATTTT	CASSLDRGQPQHF
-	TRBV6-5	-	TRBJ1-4	TGTGCCAGCAGTTACTTAGGGGGTCCGGCTAATGAAAAACTGTTTTTT	CASSYLGGPANEKLFF
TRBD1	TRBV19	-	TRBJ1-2	TGTGCCAGTAGTATTCGGACAGGTACAGCTAACTATGGCTACACCTTC	CASSIRTGTANYGYTF
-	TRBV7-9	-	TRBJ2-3	TGTGCCAGCAGCTTATCTACAGCAACGCAGTATTTT	CASSLSTATQYF
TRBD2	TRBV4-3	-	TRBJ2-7	TGCGCCAGCAGCCAAGATAGGACTAGCGGGAACTACGAGCAGTACTTC	CASSQDRTSGNYEQYF
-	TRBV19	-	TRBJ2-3	TGTGCCAGTAGTGTCCAAGGAGGTTCAGATACGCAGTATTTT	CASSVQGGSDTQYF
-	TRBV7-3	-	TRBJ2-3	TGTGCCAGCAGCGCAGGGCCTATCACAGATACGCAGTATTTT	CASSAGPITDTQYF
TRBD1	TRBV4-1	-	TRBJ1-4	TGCGCCAGCAGCTATGGACAGGGTCCCAATGAAAAACTGTTTTTT	CASSYGQGPNEKLFF
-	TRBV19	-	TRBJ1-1	TGTGCCAGTAGCACAAATAAACAGGGAGGGGGCACTGAAGCTTTCTTT	CASSTNKQGGGTEAFF
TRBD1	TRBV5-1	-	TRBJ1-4	TGCGCCAGCAGCCCAGGGACAGGGGGGCCGGGCACTAATGAAAAACTGTTTTTT	CASSPGTGGPGTNEKLFF
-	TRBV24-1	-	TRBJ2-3	TGTGCCACCAGTGATCCCGGGAGTGCCCCCACAGATACGCAGTATTTT	CATSDPGSAPTDTQYF
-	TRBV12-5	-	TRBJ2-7	TGTGCTAGTGGTTTGGTATCAGGGATCAGAGGCGAGCAGTACTTC	CASGLVSGIRGEQYF